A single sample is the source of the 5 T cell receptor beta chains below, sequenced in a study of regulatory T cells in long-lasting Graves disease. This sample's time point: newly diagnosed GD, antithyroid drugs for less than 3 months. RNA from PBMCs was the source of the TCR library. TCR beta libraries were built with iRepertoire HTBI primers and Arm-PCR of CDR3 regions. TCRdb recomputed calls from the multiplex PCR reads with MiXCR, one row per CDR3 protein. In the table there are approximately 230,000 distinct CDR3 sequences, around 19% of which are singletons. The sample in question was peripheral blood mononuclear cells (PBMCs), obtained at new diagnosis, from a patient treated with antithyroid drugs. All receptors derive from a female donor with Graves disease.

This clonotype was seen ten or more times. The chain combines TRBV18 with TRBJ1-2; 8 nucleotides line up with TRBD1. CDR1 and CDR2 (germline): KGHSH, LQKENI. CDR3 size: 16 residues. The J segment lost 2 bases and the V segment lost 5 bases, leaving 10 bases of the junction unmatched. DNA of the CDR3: TGTGCCAGCTCATCATACAGCCGGGACAGGAACTATGGCTACACCTTC. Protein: CASSSYSRDRNYGYTF.

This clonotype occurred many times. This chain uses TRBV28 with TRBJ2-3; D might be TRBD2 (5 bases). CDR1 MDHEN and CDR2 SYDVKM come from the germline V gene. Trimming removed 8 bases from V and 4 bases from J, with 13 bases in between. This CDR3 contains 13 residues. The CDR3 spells CASRGPRADTQYF. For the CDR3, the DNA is TGTGCCAGCCGCGGACCGAGGGCAGATACGCAGTATTTT.

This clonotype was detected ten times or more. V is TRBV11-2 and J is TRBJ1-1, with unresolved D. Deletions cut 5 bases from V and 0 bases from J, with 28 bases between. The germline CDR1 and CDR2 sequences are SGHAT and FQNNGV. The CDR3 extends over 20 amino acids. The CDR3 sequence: CASSATAWLGGRGMNTEAFF. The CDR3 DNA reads TGTGCCAGCAGCGCGACCGCATGGTTGGGAGGGCGAGGAATGAACACTGAAGCTTTCTTT.

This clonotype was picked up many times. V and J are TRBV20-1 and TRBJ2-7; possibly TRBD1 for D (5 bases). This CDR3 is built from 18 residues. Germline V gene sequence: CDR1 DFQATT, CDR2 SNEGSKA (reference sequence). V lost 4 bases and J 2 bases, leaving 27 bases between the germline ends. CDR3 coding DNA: TGCAGTGCTACACCAAGGTTTGCGGAGAAGGTAGGGGCCTACGAGCAGTACTTC. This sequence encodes CSATPRFAEKVGAYEQYF.

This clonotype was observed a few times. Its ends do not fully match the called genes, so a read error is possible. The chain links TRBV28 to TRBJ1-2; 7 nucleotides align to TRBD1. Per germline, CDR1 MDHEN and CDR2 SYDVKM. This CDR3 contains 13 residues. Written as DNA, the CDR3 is TGTGTCAGCAGTCCGACAGGGAACTATGGCTACACCTTC. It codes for CVSSPTGNYGYTF.